This TCR beta chain emerged from a study of OX40 agonist ivuxolimab in advanced cancers. Study overall: From about 23 to 85 years was the age range, with a mean of roughly 59 years, and about 83% were male. Checkpoint inhibitors had been given previously to 35% to 50% of patients.

Clones were sequenced by immunoSEQ multiplex PCR, and TCRdb holds only the in-frame ones, with some missing. The sample contains around 17,000 clones, 86% of which appear only once. Unmatched junction bases numbered 17, after V lost 5 bases and J lost 5 bases. Germline CDR1 reads SGHTA; CDR2 reads FQGNSA. The CDR3 loop spans 18 amino acids. The clonotype comes from an adult with an advanced solid tumor such as melanoma, head and neck, liver or kidney cancer. The chain has TRBV7-2 and TRBJ1-3, with TRBD1 identical over 8 bases. Specimen: CD4+ or CD8+ T cells sorted from blood, collected in a trial of the OX40 agonist ivuxolimab. CDR3: CASSPRESGQDFRNTIYF. The CDR3 DNA sequence: TGTGCCAGCAGCCCGAGGGAGTCGGGACAGGATTTTAGAAACACCATATATTTT.